These 8 T cell receptor beta chains were all obtained from the same sample, sequenced in a study of blood T cell repertoires in COVID-19. The protocol was immunoSEQ multiplex PCR, while the TCRdb copy is restricted to in-frame clones and leaves out a portion. The table has roughly 260,000 clones, roughly nine tenths seen once. Sequenced input: PBMCs or T cells enriched from blood (not recorded which). These receptors were collected from a woman aged 30 to 39 with acute COVID-19.

The chain uses TRBV6-2 or TRBV6-3 and TRBJ1-1; D gene unclear. V lost 2 bases and J 1 base, leaving 5 bases between the germline ends. The CDR3 runs 13 residues. CDR1 and CDR2 from the germline V gene are MNHEY and SVGEGT. CDR3 nucleotides: TGTGCCAGCAGTTACGGCAGGAACACTGAAGCTTTCTTT. Its protein product is CASSYGRNTEAFF.

The rearrangement uses TRBV5-1 and TRBJ1-2; 7 bases map to TRBD1. V dropped 1 base and J dropped 7; count of bases not matched to a gene: 10. Germline loops: CDR1 SGHRS, CDR2 YFSETQ. The CDR3 has 15 residues. This chain's CDR3 is CASSLRTDQGGGYTF. CDR3 nucleotide sequence: TGCGCCAGCAGCTTGCGGACCGACCAGGGGGGTGGCTACACCTTC.

This clone was found a few times. The rearrangement joins TRBV5-6 to TRBJ2-7, with TRBD2 matching 7 bases. Germline CDR1 SGHDT, CDR2 YYEEEE. Germline trimming cut 4 bases from V and 5 bases from J; bases unmatched to any gene: 12. The CDR3 has 15 amino acids. The CDR3 sequence: CASSRRLARSNEQYF. The CDR3 coding sequence is TGTGCCAGCAGCCGACGACTAGCTCGTTCGAACGAGCAGTACTTC.

This clone was detected only a few times. In nucleotides, the CDR3 is TGTGCCAGCAGTTACGGGGCCCTTGGGGCACCCCTCCACTTT. Its translation: CASSYGALGAPLHF. This chain links TRBV6-5 with TRBJ1-6, with D tentatively TRBD1 (5 bases). The CDR3 runs to 14 residues. Germline CDR1 and CDR2: MNHEY and SVGAGI. V was trimmed by 2 bases and J by 11 bases, leaving 13 bases between them.

The chain has TRBV7-9 and TRBJ2-3, with a tentative D call TRBD2 (5 bases). The CDR3 is 14 amino acids. V was clipped by 5 bases and J by 5 bases, with 14 bases between them. Germline CDR1 SEHNR, CDR2 FQNEAQ (reference sequence). CDR3 region: CASSSNPGKDTQYF. The CDR3 nucleotides are TGTGCCAGCAGCAGTAATCCGGGAAAAGATACGCAGTATTTT.

This clone was seen only a few times. The CDR3 sequence: CASRSGGQGNTGELFF. The CDR3 nucleotides read TGTGCAAGTCGCTCAGGGGGACAGGGGAACACCGGGGAGCTGTTTTTT. This sequence joins TRBV12-2 and TRBJ2-2; TRBD1, the table's D call, was not compared with the DNA. TRBV12-2 is a listed pseudogene. This CDR3 has 16 residues.

J is TRBJ2-7 and V is TRBV7-9, with TRBD1 matching 8 bases. Germline trimming cut 4 bases from V and 3 bases from J; bases unmatched to any gene: 5. The CDR3 sequence is 14 residues long. Germline V gene data show CDR1 as SEHNR and CDR2 as FQNEAQ (reference sequence). In DNA form, the CDR3 reads TGTGCCAGCAGCTCCGCCGGACAGGGCTACGAGCAGTACTTC. It translates to CASSSAGQGYEQYF.

This sequence joins TRBV4-1 and TRBJ2-1, with no clear D. V dropped 0 bases and J dropped 0 bases, with 9 bases sitting between them. In germline, CDR1 is MGHRA, CDR2 YSYEKL. There are 16 residues in the CDR3. The CDR3, as DNA: TGCGCCAGCAGCCAAGATCGAGCCGGCTCCTACAATGAGCAGTTCTTC. Amino acids: CASSQDRAGSYNEQFF.